The 7 T cell receptor beta chains below come from one sample, sequenced in a study of T cells after yellow fever vaccination. MiXCR was run by TCRdb on the 5' RACE reads, yielding one entry per CDR3 protein. The sample shows 500,000 to 550,000 distinct CDR3 sequences, just over 20% of them seen only once. The source was PBMCs, collected roughly 20 days after the first yellow fever vaccination. The receptors here all came from a man between 18 and 35 years old who received the YFV17D yellow fever vaccine.

The genes are TRBV10-2 and TRBJ2-1; D perhaps matches TRBD2 (5 bases). The CDR3 sequence is 15 residues long. The germline V gene has CDR1 WSHSY and CDR2 SAAADI. Trimming removed 2 bases from V and 3 bases from J, with 11 bases in between. This CDR3 is CASSEIGVVYNEQFF. In DNA, the CDR3 is TGCGCCAGCAGTGAGATCGGGGTAGTCTACAATGAGCAGTTCTTC.

In this sample, this clonotype turned up a few times. The gene calls are TRBV6-5 and TRBJ2-3, with D possibly matching TRBD1 (6 bases). The germline V gene has CDR1 MNHEY and CDR2 SVGAGI. The CDR3 runs 15 residues. V was trimmed by 2 bases and J by 2 bases, leaving 11 bases between them. CDR3 sequence reads: CASSYRGLLTDTQYF. The CDR3 DNA reads as TGTGCCAGCAGTTACAGGGGGTTACTCACAGATACGCAGTATTTT.

V is TRBV5-1 and J is TRBJ2-5; 7 bases align to TRBD1. Germline CDR1 reads SGHRS; CDR2 reads YFSETQ. The CDR3 extends over 13 amino acids. V shed 9 bases and J 4 bases; nucleotides not matched to a gene: 9. The CDR3 spells CATRQGPRETQYF. The CDR3 DNA is TGCGCCACCCGACAGGGTCCACGAGAGACCCAGTACTTC.

This clonotype has ten or more counts. The chain joins TRBV7-2 to TRBJ2-3; D is uncertain. V dropped 6 bases and J dropped 6 bases, with 19 bases sitting between them. From germline, CDR1 is SGHTA and CDR2 FQGNSA. This CDR3 is built from 15 residues. The CDR3 loop is CASSGAGHTMDTQYF. The CDR3 coding sequence is TGTGCCAGCAGTGGAGCCGGGCACACGATGGATACGCAGTATTTT.

In its sample, this clonotype was seen many times. The V gene is TRBV29-1, the J gene TRBJ2-7; perhaps D is TRBD1 or TRBD2 (5 bases each). CDR3 length: 13 residues. Germline V gene lookup returns CDR1 SQVTM and CDR2 ANQGSEA. Deletions cut 8 bases from V and 0 bases from J, with 14 bases between. The CDR3 DNA sequence: TGCAGCCGAGGGGACGGACGCTCCTACGAGCAGTACGTC. Protein sequence: CSRGDGRSYEQYV.

This clonotype came up many times. The rearrangement uses TRBV5-1 and TRBJ2-2, with 9 positions matching TRBD2. The germline V gene has CDR1 SGHRS and CDR2 YFSETQ. V dropped 0 bases and J dropped 5; count of bases not matched to a gene: 8. This CDR3 has 17 amino acids. The CDR3 DNA is TGCGCCAGCAGCTTGGAGCTGGCGGGGGGGACGACCGGGGAGCTGTTTTTT. It encodes CASSLELAGGTTGELFF. The variable domain in full, completed from reference TRBV5-1 and TRBJ2-2, reads KAGVTQTPRYLIKTRGQQVTLSCSPISGHRSVSWYQQTPGQGLQFLFEYFSETQRNKGNFPGRFSGRQFSNSRSEMNVSTLELGDSALYLCASSLELAGGTTGELFFGEGSRLTVL.

The chain combines TRBV27 with TRBJ2-5; D remains unclear. This CDR3 is 14 amino acids long. Germline CDR1 MNHEY, CDR2 SMNVEV (reference sequence). Trimming pared 6 bases from V and 1 base from J, leaving 12 bases between. The CDR3 reads CASSPWHSQETQYF. The CDR3 DNA sequence: TGTGCCAGCAGCCCATGGCACAGCCAAGAGACCCAGTACTTC.